This T cell receptor (beta chain) was identified in a study of shared clonotypes between healthy human individuals (TCRdb year 2020). Regarding the research as a whole: Three men and two women, aged 18 to 49 years, made up the cohort. For each donor, CD4 naive and CD4 memory were each run on three plates, CD8 naive on two plates, and CD8 memory on one plate. Each donor's leukapheresis produced roughly between about 0.85 and 10 billion PBMCs. Different laboratories and diverse techniques were used to prepare libraries and sequence TCR repertoires, to increase sequencing depth and limit assay-specific biases. Blood TCR repertoires of roughly five healthy adults were deeply sequenced to estimate repertoire size and the extent of clonotype sharing between individuals. Points the paper makes about the study in general: Pairwise subsampling indicated that sequencing depth was expected to affect the degree of clonotype sharing among donors. Rarefaction of sorted-subset datasets indicated incomplete sequencing despite the large sequencing depth. Sampling was restricted to blood, and TCR repertoires in tissue are likely to differ from TCR repertoires in blood. Clonotypes shared by all four sorted-subset donors showed higher generation probabilities than non-shared clonotypes. Sharing across several donors was observed for approximately 4.6% of naive CD4, less than 4% of naive CD8, 2% to 2.5% of memory CD4, and around 0.4% of memory CD8 clonotypes. The small number of donors limited the genetic and exposure-history diversity represented. Larger estimated clonotype richness was generally found for naive subsets than for memory subsets.

V and J lose 5 bases and 1 base, and a span of 8 bases separates them. The germline V gene yields SNHLY for CDR1 and FYNNEI for CDR2. Measured from the cysteine to the phenylalanine, the CDR3 is 13 residues long. CDR3 DNA only is kept here, 39 bases in frame from base 1. The donors were healthy, HIV-negative adults who had no recently reported acute infections or vaccinations. Every donor was a Caucasian adult living in Nashville, Tennessee, USA. CD4+ T cells were enriched by magnetic negative selection; naive cells were then positively selected on CD45RA, and the negative fraction formed the memory subset. Blood was obtained by leukapheresis, after which PBMCs were separated by Ficoll-Histopaque density gradient centrifugation and cryopreserved in liquid nitrogen vapor phase. Analytical flow cytometry was used to check the purity and quantity of each magnetically sorted T cell population. From each sorted fraction, genomic DNA was isolated and quantified by UV absorbance on a Nanodrop 2000c.

Using the deep immunoSEQ assay, multiplex PCR amplified TCR CDR3 regions from genomic DNA. Extracted genomic DNA from each cell subset was spread evenly across all wells of several immunoSEQ 96-well plates, with each plate serving as a replicate. Each replicate PCR for sorted subsets received roughly 0.2 ug genomic DNA, equal to about 30,000 T cell genomes. The purified libraries were quantified using a Qubit 3.0 fluorometer, sized with a Bioanalyzer 2100, and then quantified again using the KAPA Library Quantification kit. Every immunoSEQ 96-well plate was sequenced on a separate single-read 150-cycle Illumina NextSeq 550 flow cell. Per the authors' processing: Because the immunoSEQ output held only junctional sequences and lacked quality scores, the filtering could not match the filtering applied to full-length reads. To assign V/J genes and CDR3, sequences were annotated against IMGT germline references using PyIR, a Python wrapper for IgBLAST v1.9. Reads with weak V/J assignments (E-value above 1e-6), missing CDR3, stop codons, out-of-frame junctions, or ambiguous translated residues were removed. V3J clonotypes were defined as sequences sharing the same inferred V gene, J gene, and CDR3 amino acid sequence. Percentage overlap between repertoires was computed as shared unique clonotypes divided by the size of the smaller repertoire. Three approaches were used to assess repertoire richness: RTK rarefaction, the Chao1 estimator, and Recon v2.1 estimates of unobserved clonotypes. For all TCRbeta clonotypes obtained by the gDNA method from a handful of donors, generation probabilities were computed with OLGA. What TCRdb holds here is the immuneACCESS table cut down to in-frame rearrangements. Part of the clones is not present; checked against another copy, under half of the missing clones reflect an unresolved V gene, and the others are unexplained. V and J calls and clone size follow that table, whereas D and trimming were derived from the DNA. A total of under 850,000 clones appear in this sample, 72% of them only once. Over 1.5% of the sample goes to the ten largest clones.

A remark on this clone: Its specific antigen is unknown. Base quality data are lacking; no much larger clone is found one base away.

The chain is encoded by TRBV2 joined to TRBJ1-1, with the D gene not confidently named. The sample consisted of memory CD4+ T cells sorted from blood. The cell subset or site label, read with the paper, signifies: CD45RA-negative fraction. The receptor was derived from a woman in her twenties or thirties in good health. The CDR3 corresponds to CASSLDENTEAFF. In nucleotide form, the sequence is TGTGCCAGCAGTCTTGACGAGAACACTGAAGCTTTCTTT.